This T cell receptor (beta chain) was sequenced for a study of beta chain features in type 1 diabetes (dated by TCRdb to the late 2010s). With regard to the full study: Mean age, gender distribution, total cell number and subset yield did not differ between patients and healthy donors. The study compared the TCRB repertoires of sorted circulating CD4+ T cell subsets in recently diagnosed type 1 diabetes patients with those in matched healthy donors. Whereas all 30 or so donors provided naive and central memory subsets, regulatory and stem cell-like memory subsets were isolated from just 8 patients and roughly eight healthy donors. A total of roughly 100 million sorted cells were examined across all samples, and the number of cells per subset was strongly correlated with RNA yield.

Here is what the overall study found, with its caveats: Shorter templates might be favored by PCR, yet because patient and control samples were amplified and corrected together, any such skew would affect both groups equally. HLA sub-analyses involved small numbers of individuals, so any influence of HLA type on TCRB rearrangement remained unresolved. Type 1 diabetes patients showed a moderate but significant shortening of TCRB CDR3 length in all four CD4+ subsets. Naive, central memory and regulatory TCRB repertoires appeared more similar among patients than among healthy donors. Fewer insertions and more nucleotide deletions at VDJ recombination sites were observed in patients with type 1 diabetes, implying thymic rearrangement abnormalities. Because cDNA was sequenced instead of genomic DNA, highly expressing activated cells could be over-represented, though the groups showed no difference in activation or CD3 levels.

V is clipped by 5 bases and J by 0 bases, and the sequence between their germline boundaries is 11 bases long. The germline V gene (reference sequence) yields MNHNY for CDR1 and SVGAGI for CDR2. The CDR3 covers 15 residues, taking in both the cysteine and the phenylalanine. Left in the record is the CDR3 DNA by itself, 45 bases read in frame from the first base. The entire amount of isolated RNA was reverse transcribed using the High Capacity cDNA Reverse Transcription Kit, so the sequenced TCRB transcripts were expressed ones. Deep immunoSEQ sequencing was applied to naive, central memory and regulatory T cell samples, giving an average of about 3.6 million total reads per sample. Sorted cells were lysed in RLT buffer and RNA was extracted with DNase-treated RNeasy Micro or Mini kits, depending on cell number. To prevent cross-contamination, every cell subset was processed on its own, while patient and healthy donor samples were processed together. Using the immunoSEQ multiplex PCR, TCRB sequences were amplified from cDNA into 87-bp fragments spanning the CDR3 region. Sequencing of the amplicons was done on the Illumina HiSeq platform. From the authors' description of their analysis: Synthetic template baselines were used to correct PCR bias computationally, reads within Hamming distance 2 were collapsed together, and singletons that could not be merged were discarded. Reads were aligned to IMGT to assign V, D and J genes, CDR3 length, and insertions or deletions at six rearrangement sites. Within each subset, clonotype counts were normalized to sorted cell number, after which true diversity and Gini coefficients were computed with the tcR R package. The overlap coefficient, calculated on TCRB nucleotide sequences, was used to quantify repertoire sharing. This is the immuneACCESS table as TCRdb keeps it, with only in-frame sequences that have V and J called. A part of the clones is gone; compared with another copy, unresolved V genes explain less than half, and the rest is unexplained. From that table come the V and J calls and clone size; the DNA was used to work out D and trimming. Within this sample are about 170,000 clones, with roughly 7.1% of them counted one time only. The ten largest account for more than 0.75% of the sample.

From each donor, a single peripheral blood sample of 90 to 150 mL on average was drawn into heparinised tubes. Using a panel that included CD45RO, CCR7, CD25, CD127, CD95 and CD27, naive, central memory, regulatory and stem cell-like memory CD4+ T cells were sorted on a BD FACSAria II. A purity above 95% was achieved for all sorted populations. PBMCs were isolated right away by Lymphoprep density gradient centrifugation and were stained directly, without culture. So that batch effects would be minimized, each experiment stained and sorted samples in pairs, pairing one healthy donor with one patient. This clone was seen more than once but under ten times. It has no known antigen specificity. The input lacks base qualities; no much larger clone sits a single base away.

The V gene is TRBV6-6 and the J gene is TRBJ2-1; the D gene remains uncertain. Sequenced input: central memory CD4+ T cells from blood. The source is a woman in her thirties or forties with type 1 diabetes. Here is the DNA: TGTGCCAGCAGTCATCAGTCCCCCTCCTACAATGAGCAGTTCTTC. Its translation is CASSHQSPSYNEQFF.